This is a list of T cell receptor beta chains from one sample in a study of Ad26.COV2.S vaccination and SARS-CoV-2 variants. Assay used: immunoSEQ multiplex PCR; TCRdb lists only in-frame clones, some missing. The table includes approximately 420,000 clones, approximately 86% detected once. Sequenced material: peripheral blood, taken in a trial of Ad26.COV2.S vaccine versus placebo. The receptors were sampled from a person aged 18 to 59 who received the Ad26.COV2.S COVID-19 vaccine or a placebo. Each CDR3 is given with its conserved first and last residue. The D gene is left open where the match is weak. Some rows have no size entry. The others give once, few or many, or a class for an expanded clone.

V gene: TRBV27; D gene: .; clone size: .; J gene: TRBJ2-1; CDR3 DNA: TGTGCCAGCCGCCTCGGGGGCTCCTCCTACAATGAGCAGTTCTTC; CDR3 protein: CASRLGGSSYNEQFF
V gene: TRBV9; D gene: .; clone size: .; J gene: TRBJ2-5; CDR3 DNA: TGTGCCTCTGGATGGGGACCCCCAGAGACCCAGTACTTC; CDR3 protein: CASGWGPPETQYF
V gene: TRBV7-2; D gene: TRBD1; clone size: .; J gene: TRBJ1-4; CDR3 DNA: TGTGCCAGCAGCTTAAGCAGGGGGGAAGAAAAACTGTTTTTT; CDR3 protein: CASSLSRGEEKLFF
V gene: TRBV19; D gene: .; clone size: .; J gene: TRBJ1-2; CDR3 DNA: TGTGCCAGTAGTATTGGCACCAGCTCTTATGGCTACACCTTC; CDR3 protein: CASSIGTSSYGYTF
V gene: TRBV14; D gene: .; clone size: .; J gene: TRBJ1-3; CDR3 DNA: TGTGCCACCTCAATCGGGGCCGGAAACACCATATATTTT; CDR3 protein: CATSIGAGNTIYF
V gene: TRBV5-1; D gene: .; clone size: .; J gene: TRBJ1-4; CDR3 DNA: TGCGCCAGCAGCCTGGGACGGGGGAGTGTTGAAAAACTGTTTTTT; CDR3 protein: CASSLGRGSVEKLFF
V gene: TRBV7-8; D gene: .; clone size: .; J gene: TRBJ1-4; CDR3 DNA: TGTGCCAGCAGCTTTCACAGGGTGGGGCATGAAAAACTGTTTTTT; CDR3 protein: CASSFHRVGHEKLFF
V gene: TRBV24-1; D gene: TRBD1; clone size: .; J gene: TRBJ2-3; CDR3 DNA: TGTGCCACGACAGGGGGGGGCACAGATACGCAGTATTTT; CDR3 protein: CATTGGGTDTQYF
V gene: TRBV7-6; D gene: .; clone size: .; J gene: TRBJ2-2; CDR3 DNA: TGTGCCAGCAGCTTAGCGTGGACCGGGGAGCTGTTTTTT; CDR3 protein: CASSLAWTGELFF
V gene: TRBV6-2/TRBV6-3; D gene: .; clone size: .; J gene: TRBJ1-2; CDR3 DNA: TGTGCCAGCAGTTACTCTACTCGACAGAGCTCGGCTGGGAGCTACACCTTC; CDR3 protein: CASSYSTRQSSAGSYTF
V gene: TRBV5-6; D gene: .; clone size: .; J gene: TRBJ1-1; CDR3 DNA: TGTGCCAGCAGCTTGGGCCCAGAAGCTTTCTTT; CDR3 protein: CASSLGPEAFF
V gene: TRBV19; D gene: TRBD1; clone size: .; J gene: TRBJ1-1; CDR3 DNA: TGTGCCAGTAGTATCGCTCCCGGACAGGAAGAGAACACTGAAGCTTTCTTT; CDR3 protein: CASSIAPGQEENTEAFF
V gene: TRBV14; D gene: TRBD2; clone size: once; J gene: TRBJ2-2; CDR3 DNA: TGTGCCAGCAGCGGGACTAGCGGGGGACGGGAGCTGTTTTTT; CDR3 protein: CASSGTSGGRELFF
V gene: TRBV6-2/TRBV6-3; D gene: .; clone size: .; J gene: TRBJ2-7; CDR3 DNA: TGTGCCAGCAGTTACTCCGGGACGGACTACGAGCAGTACTTC; CDR3 protein: CASSYSGTDYEQYF
V gene: TRBV7-2; D gene: .; clone size: .; J gene: TRBJ1-1; CDR3 DNA: TGTGCCAGCAGCTTTACACAGGGTGAAGCTTTCTTT; CDR3 protein: CASSFTQGEAFF
V gene: TRBV10-3; D gene: .; clone size: once; J gene: TRBJ1-2; CDR3 DNA: TGTGCCATCACTCCTACAGGGCTGCCCCATGGCTACACCTTC; CDR3 protein: CAITPTGLPHGYTF
V gene: TRBV18; D gene: .; clone size: .; J gene: TRBJ1-2; CDR3 DNA: TGTGCCAGCTCACCAGGGGGTCAGGATGGCTACACCTTC; CDR3 protein: CASSPGGQDGYTF
V gene: TRBV19; D gene: .; clone size: .; J gene: TRBJ1-5; CDR3 DNA: TGTGCCAGTAAATGGAATATGGGTAATCAGCCCCAGCATTTT; CDR3 protein: CASKWNMGNQPQHF
V gene: TRBV7-2; D gene: .; clone size: .; J gene: TRBJ2-1; CDR3 DNA: TGTGCCAGCAGCTCAAAGAAGGGCCCCCCCCTCAATGAGCAGTTCTTC; CDR3 protein: CASSSKKGPPLNEQFF
V gene: TRBV18; D gene: .; clone size: .; J gene: TRBJ2-7; CDR3 DNA: TGTGCCAGCTCATCCGGACATTCCTCCTACGAGCAGTACTTC; CDR3 protein: CASSSGHSSYEQYF
V gene: TRBV5-5; D gene: .; clone size: .; J gene: TRBJ1-6; CDR3 DNA: TGTGCCAGCAGCAGCGACGGGACCGAAAATAATTCACCCCTCCACTTT; CDR3 protein: CASSSDGTENNSPLHF
V gene: TRBV5-1; D gene: TRBD2; clone size: .; J gene: TRBJ2-5; CDR3 DNA: TGCGCCAGCAGCTTCAGGACTAGCGGTAAAGAGACCCAGTACTTC; CDR3 protein: CASSFRTSGKETQYF
V gene: TRBV3-1/TRBV3-2; D gene: TRBD1; clone size: .; J gene: TRBJ2-3; CDR3 DNA: TGTGCCAGCAGCCAAAAGAGGAGACAGGGGCGCACAGATACGCAGTATTTT; CDR3 protein: CASSQKRRQGRTDTQYF
V gene: TRBV2; D gene: .; clone size: .; J gene: TRBJ1-3; CDR3 DNA: TGTGCCAGCAGTGACAGGGACACCCGGAGCGACACCATATATTTT; CDR3 protein: CASSDRDTRSDTIYF
V gene: TRBV10-2; D gene: TRBD1; clone size: .; J gene: TRBJ1-1; CDR3 DNA: TGCGCCAGCACCCCGGCGGACAGGCATAATGAAGCTTTCTTT; CDR3 protein: CASTPADRHNEAFF
V gene: TRBV6-5; D gene: .; clone size: .; J gene: TRBJ1-1; CDR3 DNA: TGTGCCAGCAGTCGCTCCGCCGGGGGAACTGAAGCTTTCTTT; CDR3 protein: CASSRSAGGTEAFF
V gene: TRBV5-5; D gene: TRBD1; clone size: .; J gene: TRBJ2-2; CDR3 DNA: TGTGCCAGCAGGCCGGCAGGGGGGAACACCGGGGAGCTGTTTTTT; CDR3 protein: CASRPAGGNTGELFF
V gene: TRBV20-1; D gene: .; clone size: once; J gene: TRBJ2-1; CDR3 DNA: TGCAGTGCTAGTCCCGGGACTTTCGACGCCGACTATGAGCAGTTCTTC; CDR3 protein: CSASPGTFDADYEQFF
V gene: TRBV7-9; D gene: .; clone size: .; J gene: TRBJ1-2; CDR3 DNA: TGTGCCAGCAGCGTATACAGGGATTCTCATGGCTACACCTTC; CDR3 protein: CASSVYRDSHGYTF
V gene: TRBV6-1; D gene: TRBD1; clone size: .; J gene: TRBJ1-5; CDR3 DNA: TGTGCCAGCAGTGAATGGAAGGGGGCAGGCAATCAGCCCCAGCATTTT; CDR3 protein: CASSEWKGAGNQPQHF
V gene: TRBV4-1; D gene: .; clone size: .; J gene: TRBJ2-3; CDR3 DNA: TGCGCCAGCAGCCAAGAAGGCAGGGTCACAGATACGCAGTATTTT; CDR3 protein: CASSQEGRVTDTQYF
V gene: TRBV7-9; D gene: .; clone size: few; J gene: TRBJ2-7; CDR3 DNA: TGTGCCAGCAGCCTCGGGACGACCTACGAGCAGTACTTC; CDR3 protein: CASSLGTTYEQYF
V gene: TRBV27; D gene: .; clone size: .; J gene: TRBJ2-7; CDR3 DNA: TGTGCCAGCAGTTATAAGGGTCCCCCCTACGAGCAGTACTTC; CDR3 protein: CASSYKGPPYEQYF
V gene: TRBV10-1; D gene: .; clone size: .; J gene: TRBJ1-4; CDR3 DNA: TGCGCCAGCAGTGAGTCCGGGGATGGGGAAAAACTGTTTTTT; CDR3 protein: CASSESGDGEKLFF
V gene: TRBV19; D gene: TRBD1; clone size: few; J gene: TRBJ1-5; CDR3 DNA: TGTGCCAGTAATACCGGACAGGGTGTATATCAGCCCCAGCATTTT; CDR3 protein: CASNTGQGVYQPQHF
V gene: TRBV30; D gene: .; clone size: .; J gene: TRBJ1-2; CDR3 DNA: TGTGCCTGGAGTGTACAAGGGTACGGCTACACCTTC; CDR3 protein: CAWSVQGYGYTF
V gene: TRBV29-1; D gene: .; clone size: few; J gene: TRBJ2-2; CDR3 DNA: TGCAGCACCCGACAGACGAACACCGGGGAGCTGTTTTTT; CDR3 protein: CSTRQTNTGELFF
V gene: TRBV6-4; D gene: .; clone size: .; J gene: TRBJ1-2; CDR3 DNA: TGTGCCAGCAGTGACTCGGCTTTCGCAGGCCTCTATGGCTACACCTTC; CDR3 protein: CASSDSAFAGLYGYTF
V gene: TRBV5-1; D gene: TRBD1; clone size: .; J gene: TRBJ2-2; CDR3 DNA: TGCGCCAGCAGCTTGGTGACAGGGGCTAACACCGGGGAGCTGTTTTTT; CDR3 protein: CASSLVTGANTGELFF
V gene: TRBV7-6; D gene: .; clone size: .; J gene: TRBJ1-4; CDR3 DNA: TGTGCCAGCAGCCCATATCAGGGGCGGGGTAATGAAAAACTGTTTTTT; CDR3 protein: CASSPYQGRGNEKLFF
V gene: TRBV5-6; D gene: TRBD1; clone size: .; J gene: TRBJ1-5; CDR3 DNA: TGTGCCAGCAGCAGGGGGACAGGGATAAGCAATCAGCCCCAGCATTTT; CDR3 protein: CASSRGTGISNQPQHF
V gene: TRBV10-3; D gene: TRBD1; clone size: once; J gene: TRBJ2-7; CDR3 DNA: TGTGCCATCAGTCAGGACAGGCTCTACGAGCAGTACTTC; CDR3 protein: CAISQDRLYEQYF
V gene: TRBV18; D gene: .; clone size: .; J gene: TRBJ1-6; CDR3 DNA: TGTGCCAGCTCACCCATTGGTGGTGGGAATTCACCCCTCCACTTT; CDR3 protein: CASSPIGGGNSPLHF
V gene: TRBV6-5; D gene: .; clone size: .; J gene: TRBJ2-7; CDR3 DNA: TGTGCCAGTGTGTGGCCGGACACCACCTACGAGCAGTACTTC; CDR3 protein: CASVWPDTTYEQYF
V gene: TRBV11-2; D gene: .; clone size: .; J gene: TRBJ2-3; CDR3 DNA: TGTGCCAGCAGCCCGGAAAGTGGAGATACGCAGTATTTT; CDR3 protein: CASSPESGDTQYF
V gene: TRBV5-1; D gene: TRBD1; clone size: .; J gene: TRBJ1-2; CDR3 DNA: TGCGCCAGCAGCTTGGGAACAGGGGGCTATGGCTACACCTTC; CDR3 protein: CASSLGTGGYGYTF
V gene: TRBV7-9; D gene: .; clone size: .; J gene: TRBJ2-5; CDR3 DNA: TGTGCCAGCAGCTCCGCACTAGGTCTTAAGACCCAGTACTTC; CDR3 protein: CASSSALGLKTQYF
V gene: TRBV3-1/TRBV3-2; D gene: .; clone size: .; J gene: TRBJ2-1; CDR3 DNA: TGTGCCAGCAGCCAAGACCCCAGCTCCTACAATGAGCAGTTCTTC; CDR3 protein: CASSQDPSSYNEQFF
V gene: TRBV27; D gene: TRBD1; clone size: .; J gene: TRBJ1-4; CDR3 DNA: TGTGCCAGCAGTCCGGACAGGGCTGGGAAAAATGAAAAACTGTTTTTT; CDR3 protein: CASSPDRAGKNEKLFF
V gene: TRBV29-1; D gene: TRBD2; clone size: .; J gene: TRBJ2-3; CDR3 DNA: TGCAGCGTTGAAGATCTGGGTAGCGGGAGGTCTGATACGCAGTATTTT; CDR3 protein: CSVEDLGSGRSDTQYF
V gene: TRBV14; D gene: .; clone size: .; J gene: TRBJ2-7; CDR3 DNA: TGTGCCAGCAGCCAAGCCGGCAGACACGAGCAGTACTTC; CDR3 protein: CASSQAGRHEQYF
V gene: TRBV9; D gene: .; clone size: .; J gene: TRBJ1-3; CDR3 DNA: TGTGCCAGCAGCAGCCGAGGACAGAACACCATATATTTT; CDR3 protein: CASSSRGQNTIYF
V gene: TRBV20-1; D gene: .; clone size: .; J gene: TRBJ1-1; CDR3 DNA: TGCAGTGCTAGTACCGGGCGGGGAGGCACTGAAGCTTTCTTT; CDR3 protein: CSASTGRGGTEAFF
V gene: TRBV3-1/TRBV3-2; D gene: .; clone size: .; J gene: TRBJ2-2; CDR3 DNA: TGTGCCAGCAGCCAAGATTTCCGGGAGCTGTTTTTT; CDR3 protein: CASSQDFRELFF
V gene: TRBV10-1; D gene: .; clone size: .; J gene: TRBJ2-3; CDR3 DNA: TGCGCCAGCAGTTCCGGGACACCGGCAGATACGCAGTATTTT; CDR3 protein: CASSSGTPADTQYF
V gene: TRBV11-2; D gene: TRBD2; clone size: .; J gene: TRBJ2-7; CDR3 DNA: TGTGCCAGCAGCTTAGGGGGGGGAGCCTACGAGCAGTACTTC; CDR3 protein: CASSLGGGAYEQYF
V gene: TRBV5-1; D gene: .; clone size: .; J gene: TRBJ1-1; CDR3 DNA: TGCGCCAGCAGCTTGGGGGGTTCCACTGAAGCTTTCTTT; CDR3 protein: CASSLGGSTEAFF
V gene: TRBV11-2; D gene: .; clone size: .; J gene: TRBJ1-5; CDR3 DNA: TGTGCCAGCAGCTTATTCGGTAATCAGCCCCAGCATTTT; CDR3 protein: CASSLFGNQPQHF
V gene: TRBV7-2; D gene: TRBD2; clone size: .; J gene: TRBJ2-1; CDR3 DNA: TGTGCCAGCAGCTACGCCGGCGGGGGGGCTGGCAATGAGCAGTTCTTC; CDR3 protein: CASSYAGGGAGNEQFF
V gene: TRBV13; D gene: TRBD2; clone size: .; J gene: TRBJ2-3; CDR3 DNA: TGTGCCAGCAGCTCCGGACTAGCGGGGGGAGATACGCAGTATTTT; CDR3 protein: CASSSGLAGGDTQYF